This entry is about one TCR beta chain. Its antigen is currently unknown. The CDR3 sequence is 13 residues long. The germline V gene has CDR1 SGHDT and CDR2 YYEEEE. V was cut by 2 bases and J by 4 bases, with 9 bases left in between. TCRdb ran MiXCR on the reads and lists one entry per CDR3 protein. The sample includes about 310,000 distinct CDR3 sequences, 20% to 25% seen only once; the top ten take roughly 15%. The entry originates in a study of T cell repertoires in cytomegalovirus infection. As for the study in general: HLA-C-restricted CMV epitopes, recently identified, and well-studied HLA-B-restricted ones were used by the study. Public TCR beta signatures were indicative of both CMV infection and a matching HLA type. Findings and limits, study-wide: Cumulated frequencies of public TCR beta families served to identify carriers of CMV plus the relevant HLA. Clonotype analysis showed dominance of the ex vivo response by HLA-C-restricted CMV-specific TCR beta clonotypes.

The TCR was taken from a human donor in good health (CMV status not recorded). Some clones in this sample may be carry-over from other donors' samples. The sequencing here drew on cultured PBMCs, taken from culture after CMV antigen stimulation. V usage is TRBV5-6 and J usage is TRBJ2-5; D is undetermined. Here the CDR3 reads CASSFSTTETQYF. In DNA form, the CDR3 reads TGTGCCAGCAGCTTCTCAACGACAGAGACCCAGTACTTC.